This T cell receptor beta chain was documented in a study of blood T cells in healthy people across ages. Findings of the study overall: There were more naive CD4+ cells and higher diversity in long-lived donors than in aged donors.

Turning to this clonotype: Its target is not known.

The ends were cut back, 2 bases at V and 5 bases at J, with 9 bases in the middle. The CDR3 sequence is 13 residues long. The germline gives CDR1 LGHDT, CDR2 YNNKEL (reference sequence). Per-sample yields of isolated PBMCs were at least 6 million. With a J-beta primer mix and a sample-barcoded 5' primer, a second PCR ran about 7 to 12 cycles. MiXCR was run by TCRdb on the 5' RACE reads, yielding one entry per CDR3 protein. The sample gives roughly 800,000 distinct CDR3 sequences, 58% of which show up once; approximately 20% is in the top ten. The sample comprised blood. This TCR derives from a man aged 30 to 39 in good health. The J gene is TRBJ2-5, the V gene TRBV3-1; D remains unclear. The CDR3 here is CASSQNERETQYF. The CDR3 nucleotides read TGTGCCAGCAGCCAAAACGAACGGGAGACCCAGTACTTC.